The clone carrying this TCR beta chain was picked up a small number of times. This sample was taken from a study of shared T cell receptors in the human thymus. This CDR3 is 17 amino acids long. Looked up from germline, CDR1 is PRHDT and CDR2 is FYEKMQ (reference sequence). V gave up 0 bases and J gave up 6 bases; unmatched junction bases: 12. Clones were read by immunoSEQ multiplex PCR, and TCRdb kept only the in-frame ones, dropping some. This sample has over 450,000 clones, with approximately 80% found just once. These data also formed part of another study, on human thymus T cells.

The J gene is TRBJ2-7, the V gene TRBV13, with 9 bases fitting TRBD2. The TCR comes from a boy under three years old with a congenital heart defect. The sample was thymocytes. The CDR3 region is CASSLGLGGRALGEQYF. The CDR3 DNA reads TGTGCCAGCAGCTTAGGCCTAGGCGGGAGGGCCCTCGGCGAGCAGTACTTC.